The 29 T cell receptor beta chains below all came from one sample that was sequenced in a study of blood T cell repertoires in COVID-19. Profiled with immunoSEQ multiplex PCR; TCRdb holds only in-frame clones, not every one. The sample records 89,000 or so clones, roughly 86% being singletons. The sequenced sample consisted of peripheral blood. Receptors originate from a man aged 45-60 years with active COVID-19.

This chain joins TRBV9 and TRBJ2-1; weak D call: TRBD2 (5 bases). Per germline, CDR1 SGDLS and CDR2 YYNGEE. Trimming shortened V by 3 bases and J by 9 bases, and 16 bases separated the two germline ends. The CDR3 runs to 14 residues. The CDR3 nucleotides are TGTGCCAGCAGCGGAAGAAGGGAAAGCGGTGAGCAGTTCTTC. Protein product: CASSGRRESGEQFF.

The chain has TRBV5-4 and TRBJ1-2, with a weak D call TRBD1 (6 bases). The CDR3 has 14 residues. Between the trimmed V and J ends, which lost 2 bases and 5 bases, there was a span of 13 bases. The germline V gene has CDR1 SGHNT and CDR2 YYREEE (reference sequence). DNA for the CDR3: TGTGCCAGCAGCTTTATGGGACAAGGTTATGGCTACACCTTC. Translating it yields CASSFMGQGYGYTF.

The gene calls are TRBV9 and TRBJ2-5; 10 nucleotides match TRBD1. The CDR3 runs 14 residues. Germline lookup yields CDR1 SGDLS and CDR2 YYNGEE. V was pared by 4 bases and J by 5 bases, with 5 bases of the junction left unmatched. The CDR3 loop reads CASSIGQGGETQYF. As DNA, the CDR3 is TGTGCCAGCAGCATTGGACAGGGGGGCGAGACCCAGTACTTC. The whole variable domain, remainder taken from reference TRBV9 and TRBJ2-5, is DSGVTQTPKHLITATGQRVTLRCSPRSGDLSVYWYQQSLDQGLQFLIQYYNGEERAKGNILERFSAQQFPDLHSELNLSSLELGDSALYFCASSIGQGGETQYFGPGTRLLVL.

The chain employs TRBV18 and TRBJ2-3, with 10 bases that match TRBD2. This CDR3 comprises 15 residues. V dropped 0 bases and J dropped 5; count of bases not matched to a gene: 2. Germline assignment: CDR1 KGHSH and CDR2 LQKENI. In DNA form, the CDR3 reads TGTGCCAGCTCACCACCGTCTAGCGGGGGAGATACGCAGTATTTT. Amino acid sequence: CASSPPSSGGDTQYF. Full variable domain (missing parts from reference TRBV18 and TRBJ2-3): NAGVMQNPRHLVRRRGQEARLRCSPMKGHSHVYWYRQLPEEGLKFMVYLQKENIIDESGMPKERFSAEFPKEGPSILRIQQVVRGDSAAYFCASSPPSSGGDTQYFGPGTRLTVL.

This rearrangement joins TRBV7-2 to TRBJ2-3; D is possibly TRBD1 (7 bases). The germline gives CDR1 SGHTA, CDR2 FQGNSA. Trimming removed 5 bases at V and 6 bases at J, with 15 bases between. This CDR3 comprises 14 residues. Here the CDR3 DNA reads TGTGCCAGCAGCCCCGGAGGGGGCGGCGATACGCAGTATTTT. It translates to CASSPGGGGDTQYF.

This chain uses TRBV19 with TRBJ2-7, with 8 positions matching TRBD2. Looked up from germline, CDR1 is LNHDA and CDR2 is SQIVND (reference sequence). Germline trimming cut 4 bases from V and 4 bases from J; bases unmatched to any gene: 6. The CDR3 sequence is 14 residues long. The CDR3 loop is CASSTAGVGYEQYF. CDR3 coding DNA: TGTGCCAGTAGTACAGCGGGAGTAGGGTACGAGCAGTACTTC.

This clone came up a few times. The rearrangement uses TRBV3-1 (or the pseudogene TRBV3-2) and TRBJ2-1; weak D call: TRBD2 (6 bases). Per germline, CDR1 LGHDT and CDR2 YNNKEL (reference sequence). Trimming removed 2 bases from V and 14 bases from J, with 16 bases in between. The CDR3 is made up of 13 amino acids. The CDR3 region is CASSQNPGDGEFF. The CDR3 DNA reads as TGTGCCAGCAGCCAAAATCCGGGAGACGGGGAGTTCTTC.

The rearrangement uses TRBV7-9 and TRBJ2-7; 8 nucleotides match TRBD2. This CDR3 is built from 15 residues. Germline V gene sequence: CDR1 SEHNR, CDR2 FQNEAQ (reference sequence). The V gene end was trimmed by 5 bases and the J gene end by 0 bases; junction bases not matched to a gene: 6. CDR3 sequence (DNA): TGTGCCAGCAGCCCAAGCGGGGGCCTCTCCTACGAGCAGTACTTC. Translated, it gives CASSPSGGLSYEQYF.

The DNA for the CDR3 is TGTGCCACCAGCAGAGAGCTAGCGGGAGCGGGAGAGCAGTTCTTC. It specifies CATSRELAGAGEQFF. This chain connects TRBV15 to TRBJ2-1; 10 bases line up with TRBD2. The germline V gene has CDR1 LNHNV and CDR2 YYDKDF (reference sequence). This CDR3 has 15 residues. Trimming took 0 bases from V and 10 from J; bases not matched to a gene: 6.

In its sample, this clone was seen once. The rearrangement links TRBV5-1 to TRBJ1-4, with TRBD1 identical over 7 bases. Germline values: CDR1 SGHRS, CDR2 YFSETQ. There are 15 residues in the CDR3. J was trimmed by 0 bases and V by 4 bases; bases with no gene match: 3. In nucleotides, the CDR3 is TGCGCCAGCAGCAGCACAGGGGCAACTAATGAAAAACTGTTTTTT. Amino acids: CASSSTGATNEKLFF.

The rearrangement links TRBV5-1 to TRBJ2-7; maybe TRBD1 (6 bases). Trimming pared 3 bases from V and 6 bases from J, leaving 22 bases between. The CDR3 runs 16 residues. Germline lookup yields CDR1 SGHRS and CDR2 YFSETQ. The CDR3 region is CASSSLPGTTQVEQYF. CDR3 bases: TGCGCCAGCAGCTCCCTACCAGGGACAACTCAGGTCGAGCAGTACTTC.

The CDR3 DNA reads as TGTGCCAGCAGCTTCGGGACACCGAACACCGGGGAGCTGTTTTTT. Its translation is CASSFGTPNTGELFF. The V gene is TRBV7-3, the J gene TRBJ2-2; TRBD1 might be the D (6 bases). CDR1 SGHTA and CDR2 FQGTGA come from the germline V gene. Trimming removed 3 bases from V and 0 bases from J, with 8 bases in between. The CDR3 sequence is 15 residues long. The entire variable domain, with the rest obtained from reference TRBV7-3 and TRBJ2-2, is as follows: GAGVSQTPSNKVTEKGKYVELRCDPISGHTALYWYRQSLGQGPEFLIYFQGTGAADDSGLPNDRFFAVRPEGSVSTLKIQRTERGDSAVYLCASSFGTPNTGELFFGEGSRLTVL.

The gene calls are TRBV4-3 and TRBJ2-5; D is unresolved. V gave up 4 bases and J gave up 5 bases, with 11 bases separating them. The CDR3 has 13 residues. The V gene's germline CDR1 is LGHNA and CDR2 YSLEER. CDR3 sequence: CASSRGLLETQYF. The CDR3 nucleotides read TGCGCCAGCAGCCGCGGCCTTCTTGAGACCCAGTACTTC.

The count of this clone is one. The J gene is TRBJ2-5, the V gene TRBV24-1, with a weak D call TRBD1 (6 bases). V was pared by 0 bases and J by 5 bases, with 9 bases between. Per germline, CDR1 KGHDR and CDR2 SFDVKD. The CDR3 contains 14 residues. The CDR3 loop is CATSDLPGVETQYF. The DNA for the CDR3 is TGTGCCACCAGTGATTTGCCAGGGGTTGAGACCCAGTACTTC.

The V and J genes are TRBV2 and TRBJ1-6; D might be TRBD1 (5 bases). V gave up 7 bases and J gave up 8 bases, with 15 bases separating them. The length of the CDR3 is 14 residues. The germline V gene has CDR1 SNHLY and CDR2 FYNNEI. The DNA for the CDR3 is TGTGCCAGCATTCTAGGACAAGACCATTCACCCCTCCACTTT. It is translated as CASILGQDHSPLHF.

The chain couples TRBV27 to TRBJ2-1; TRBD2 aligns across 7 bases. Germline-derived CDR1 and CDR2 are MNHEY and SMNVEV (reference sequence). The CDR3 covers 18 residues. With V trimmed by 0 bases and J by 0 bases, 8 bases remained unmatched. The CDR3 DNA reads as TGTGCCAGCAGTTTATCGACGGGACTACCAAGCTCCTACAATGAGCAGTTCTTC. Its translation is CASSLSTGLPSSYNEQFF.

This rearrangement joins TRBV11-2 to TRBJ2-7; D is unclear. Between the trimmed V and J ends, which lost 0 bases and 12 bases, there was a span of 15 bases. The CDR3 runs 13 residues. The germline gives CDR1 SGHAT, CDR2 FQNNGV. This CDR3 reads CASSLEVAGDAYF. The CDR3 DNA reads as TGTGCCAGCAGCTTAGAGGTTGCAGGTGATGCGTACTTC.

The chain has TRBV29-1 and TRBJ2-5; the D gene is possibly TRBD2 (6 bases). The V and J ends lost 5 bases and 0 bases respectively, with 7 bases between them. The CDR3 length is 12 residues. Germline loops: CDR1 SQVTM, CDR2 ANQGSEA. The CDR3 reads CSVREYQETQYF. CDR3 bases: TGCAGCGTTCGGGAGTACCAAGAGACCCAGTACTTC. Variable domain in full (rest from reference TRBV29-1 and TRBJ2-5): SAVISQKPSRDICQRGTSLTIQCQVDSQVTMMFWYRQQPGQSLTLIATANQGSEATYESGFVIDKFPISRPNLTFSTLTVSNMSPEDSSIYLCSVREYQETQYFGPGTRLLVL.

The chain recombines TRBV9 with TRBJ1-6, with 10 bases lining up with TRBD1. Germline CDR1 and CDR2: SGDLS and YYNGEE. V lost 2 bases to trimming and J lost 7 bases; unmatched junction nucleotides: 6. The CDR3 contains 16 residues. CDR3 in amino acids: CASSVFDRGQNSPLHF. The CDR3 DNA reads as TGTGCCAGCAGCGTCTTCGACAGGGGGCAAAATTCACCCCTCCACTTT.

This chain joins TRBV7-2 and TRBJ2-5, with 11 bases lining up with TRBD1. From germline, CDR1 is SGHTA and CDR2 FQGNSA. Trimming took 4 bases from V and 3 from J; bases not matched to a gene: 7. The length of the CDR3 is 16 residues. CDR3 DNA: TGTGCCAGCAGCTCTTCCGGGACAGGGGGAAAAGAGACCCAGTACTTC. This translates into CASSSSGTGGKETQYF.

This chain joins TRBV11-2 and TRBJ2-1; perhaps TRBD2 as D (5 bases). The CDR3 covers 14 residues. Germline CDR1 is SGHAT and CDR2 is FQNNGV. Trimming pared 4 bases from V and 9 bases from J, leaving 16 bases between. CDR3 loop: CASSSGLTRGEQFF. For the CDR3, the DNA is TGTGCCAGCAGCTCCGGACTGACACGGGGTGAGCAGTTCTTC.

The chain recombines TRBV28 with TRBJ1-2; D unresolved. This CDR3 contains 16 residues. Germline lookup yields CDR1 MDHEN and CDR2 SYDVKM. Trimming cost V 3 bases and J 8 bases, with 22 bases left between them. CDR3 loop: CASSFITGRNRKGYTF. CDR3 DNA sequence: TGTGCCAGCAGTTTTATCACCGGCAGGAACCGTAAGGGCTACACCTTC.

This chain connects TRBV2 to TRBJ1-1; unclear D gene. The V gene lost 10 bases and the J gene lost 2 bases, with 14 bases spanning the gap. This CDR3 region has 13 residues. The germline CDR1 and CDR2 sequences are SNHLY and FYNNEI. CDR3 loop: CATRSQFNTEAFF. The CDR3 nucleotides are TGTGCCACCCGAAGTCAGTTTAACACTGAAGCTTTCTTT.

The chain recombines TRBV6-2 or TRBV6-3 with TRBJ2-1; the match to TRBD2 covers 9 bases. Per the germline V gene, CDR1 is MNHEY and CDR2 is SVGEGT. The V segment lost 5 bases and the J segment 3 bases; nucleotides outside the gene matches: 2. This CDR3 contains 14 residues. The CDR3 nucleotides read TGTGCCAGCAGTCAGCGGGGGGACTACAATGAGCAGTTCTTC. Protein: CASSQRGDYNEQFF.

The chain employs TRBV7-9 and TRBJ1-1, with D possibly being TRBD1 (6 bases). Trimming cost V 3 bases and J 1 base, with 18 bases left between them. This CDR3 region has 17 residues. From germline, CDR1 is SEHNR and CDR2 FQNEAQ (reference sequence). The CDR3 DNA is TGTGCCAGCAGCTTTGGTCTAGGGCCGGGACAGAACACTGAAGCTTTCTTT. Translated: CASSFGLGPGQNTEAFF.

The chain joins TRBV2 to TRBJ1-5, with D tentatively TRBD1 (6 bases). The CDR3 contains 14 residues. Germline lookup yields CDR1 SNHLY and CDR2 FYNNEI. Trimming removed 7 bases at V and 4 bases at J, with 14 bases between. CDR3 coding DNA: TGTGCCAGCAATCGACAGGCTCAAAATCAGCCCCAGCATTTT. Translating gives CASNRQAQNQPQHF.

This rearrangement joins TRBV5-4 to TRBJ2-3, with a tentative D call TRBD1 (7 bases). CDR3 length: 14 amino acids. Per germline, CDR1 SGHNT and CDR2 YYREEE (reference sequence). Between the trimmed V and J ends, which lost 4 bases and 6 bases, there was a span of 15 bases. CDR3 in amino acids: CASSPQGGGDTQYF. The DNA of the CDR3 is TGTGCCAGCAGCCCGCAGGGGGGCGGCGATACGCAGTATTTT.

The chain couples TRBV19 to TRBJ1-2, with D possibly TRBD1 on 5 matching bases. Germline values: CDR1 LNHDA, CDR2 SQIVND (reference sequence). This CDR3 has 11 amino acids. The germline V and J ends were trimmed by 5 bases and 7 bases, with 8 bases remaining between them. CDR3 in amino acids: CASSSQGGYTF. DNA for the CDR3: TGTGCCAGTAGTTCCCAGGGTGGCTACACCTTC.

The rearrangement uses TRBV20-1 and TRBJ1-2, with D uncertain. The CDR3 spans 11 residues. From germline, CDR1 is DFQATT and CDR2 SNEGSKA (reference sequence). Trimming removed 8 bases from V and 7 bases from J, with 14 bases in between. CDR3 nucleotide sequence: TGCAGTACTGTGAGGAATGGTGGCTACACCTTC. The encoded protein is CSTVRNGGYTF.